The T cell receptor beta chain under discussion was sequenced for a study of T cell repertoires in cytomegalovirus infection. Worth noting for this clonotype: Its antigen is undetermined.

Study observations and caveats: It was HLA-C-restricted CMV-specific TCR beta clonotypes that dominated the response ex vivo.

TCRdb analysed the reads with MiXCR anew, one entry per CDR3 protein. The sample shows under 250,000 distinct CDR3 sequences, 9% to 15% of them seen only once. V was pared by 4 bases and J by 13 bases, with 8 bases of the junction left unmatched. Germline V gene data show CDR1 as MDHEN and CDR2 as SYDVKM. The CDR3 consists of 13 residues. This sequence originates from a human donor in good health (CMV status not recorded). Some clones in this sample may be carry-over from other donors' samples. Sequencing used PBMCs. The V and J genes are TRBV28 and TRBJ2-1; 9 positions match TRBD2. Written as DNA, the CDR3 is TGTGCCAGCAGTTACCCTAGCGGGGAATACCAGTTCTTC. It translates to CASSYPSGEYQFF.